This TCR beta chain was captured by sequencing in a study of identical twins. Findings and limits, study-wide: The more abundant beta clonotypes in cord blood had fewer insertions, and memory repertoires did not show this.

V shed 6 bases and J 6 bases; nucleotides not matched to a gene: 14. Germline lookup yields CDR1 DFQATT and CDR2 SNEGSKA (reference sequence). The CDR3 is 15 amino acids. This clonotype has a handful of counts. What it binds is not known. MiXCR, run by TCRdb on the 5' RACE reads, gives a single entry per CDR3 protein. The table includes some 790,000 distinct CDR3 sequences, approximately 18% detected once. The same data also went into a second study, on T cells expressing NK-cell markers. As that report states: The authors sequenced eight donors, of whom seven were HCMV-seropositive and one was seronegative. More than 5 donors showed dominant NKG2C+ clonotypes comprising roughly 1.0-7.0% of their CD8+ T cells. Expanded NKG2C+ T cell clones were not confirmed as HCMV-specific.

This TCR was sampled from a woman younger than 35 in good health. The V gene is TRBV20-1, the J gene TRBJ2-5, with 9 positions matching TRBD2. What was sequenced was PBMCs. The CDR3 reads CSAAEGGGRGKTQYF. The CDR3 DNA is TGCAGTGCAGCCGAAGGTGGCGGGAGGGGAAAGACCCAGTACTTC.